The 27 T cell receptor beta chains given below trace back to one sample, sequenced in a study of lung T cells in sarcoidosis with Löfgren's syndrome. TCRdb re-analysed the reads in MiXCR, keeping a single row per CDR3 protein. Among around 60,000 distinct CDR3 sequences listed, around 20% were seen once. Sequenced: CD4+ T cells from PBMCs. These TCRs come from a human donor with sarcoidosis (Löfgren's syndrome or another form), or a control subject (not recorded which).

Many counts were recorded for this clonotype. V usage is TRBV6-1 and J usage is TRBJ1-4, with 10 nucleotides matching TRBD1. Losses at the gene ends were 5 bases for V and 1 base for J; bases not matched to a gene: 4. The CDR3 is made up of 16 amino acids. Germline CDR1 is MNHNS and CDR2 is SASEGT. Here the CDR3 reads CASSLRDRGTNEKLFF. The CDR3 bases are TGTGCCAGCAGTCTCCGGGACAGGGGAACTAATGAAAAACTGTTTTTT.

This clonotype appeared many times. The chain couples TRBV20-1 to TRBJ2-7, with D possibly TRBD2 on 6 matching bases. The CDR3 spans 16 residues. The germline V and J ends were trimmed by 3 bases and 3 bases, with 21 bases remaining between them. Germline loops: CDR1 DFQATT, CDR2 SNEGSKA (reference sequence). This CDR3 is CSARESRAGPDYEQYF. CDR3 nucleotides: TGCAGTGCTAGGGAATCGCGCGCGGGGCCCGACTACGAGCAGTACTTC.

This clonotype was seen ten or more times. The genes are TRBV20-1 and TRBJ2-1, with a weak D call TRBD2 (6 bases). Trimming took off 0 bases at V and 7 bases at J, with 25 bases between the two ends. CDR1 and CDR2 from the germline V gene are DFQATT and SNEGSKA (reference sequence). The CDR3 covers 18 residues. This CDR3 reads CSARDWRAYSGLPNEQFF. As DNA, the CDR3 is TGCAGTGCTAGAGATTGGAGGGCCTATAGCGGACTCCCAAATGAGCAGTTCTTC.

This clonotype was counted ten times or more. The genes are TRBV19 and TRBJ1-1; D is unresolved. This CDR3 contains 13 residues. Trimming removed 6 bases from V and 4 bases from J, with 12 bases in between. Germline CDR1 and CDR2: LNHDA and SQIVND (reference sequence). The CDR3 coding sequence is TGTGCCAGTAGCGGGCGGACGGGCACTGAAGCTTTCTTT. It codes for CASSGRTGTEAFF.

This clonotype has just a few counts. The chain couples TRBV7-2 to TRBJ1-2; D is unclear. There are 15 residues in the CDR3. V shed 2 bases and J shed 0 bases, with 10 bases lying between them. The germline CDR1 and CDR2 sequences are SGHTA and FQGNSA. The CDR3 DNA reads TGTGCCAGCAGCTTAAGGTCACAGACTAACTATGGCTACACCTTC. Protein product: CASSLRSQTNYGYTF.

This clonotype was recorded at least ten times. V and J are TRBV20-1 and TRBJ2-7; 11 bases line up with TRBD2. With V trimmed by 0 bases and J by 4 bases, 5 bases remained unmatched. This CDR3 contains 15 residues. Germline CDR1 DFQATT, CDR2 SNEGSKA (reference sequence). The CDR3 protein is CSARDWGTSGYEQYF. For the CDR3, the DNA is TGCAGTGCTAGAGATTGGGGGACTAGCGGATACGAGCAGTACTTC.

The sample holds a few counts of this clonotype. This chain joins TRBV5-5 and TRBJ1-3, with 7 bases matching TRBD1. Germline values: CDR1 SGHKS, CDR2 YYEKEE (reference sequence). This CDR3 has 17 residues. V gave up 3 bases and J gave up 2 bases; unmatched junction bases: 11. CDR3: CASSSLGTEKTGNTIYF. The CDR3 nucleotides are TGTGCCAGCAGCTCTCTCGGGACAGAGAAGACTGGAAACACCATATATTTT.

This clonotype was picked up a small number of times. A read error may explain this, as a much larger clone is one base away. The chain employs TRBV27 and TRBJ1-1; no clear D gene. Trimming cost V 7 bases and J 4 bases, with 19 bases left between them. In germline, CDR1 is MNHEY, CDR2 SMNVEV (reference sequence). This CDR3 is 15 amino acids long. The CDR3 loop is CASTPVWEEGTEAFF. CDR3 DNA sequence: TGTGCCAGCACTCCCGTATGGGAAGAAGGCACTGAAGCTTTCTTT.

This clonotype was counted a few times. The rearrangement joins TRBV2 to TRBJ1-5; 7 nucleotides align to TRBD1. The CDR3 contains 13 residues. CDR1 and CDR2 (germline): SNHLY, FYNNEI. The ends lost 7 bases at V and 4 bases at J; junction bases unmatched: 4. The CDR3 DNA sequence: TGTGCCAGCACGAGGGACAGAAATCAGCCCCAGCATTTT. Protein sequence: CASTRDRNQPQHF.

This clonotype occurred many times. The V and J genes are TRBV28 and TRBJ1-5, with D maybe TRBD1 (6 bases). Germline V lookup: CDR1 MDHEN, CDR2 SYDVKM. Trimming removed 6 bases from V and 0 bases from J, with 15 bases in between. This CDR3 spans 16 amino acids. The CDR3 sequence is CASRDFGQFSNQPQHF. The CDR3 nucleotides read TGTGCCAGCAGGGATTTCGGACAGTTTAGCAATCAGCCCCAGCATTTT. Full variable domain (rest looked up from reference TRBV28 and TRBJ1-5): DVKVTQSSRYLVKRTGEKVFLECVQDMDHENMFWYRQDPGLGLRLIYFSYDVKMKEKGDIPEGYSVSREKKERFSLILESASTNQTSMYLCASRDFGQFSNQPQHFGDGTRLSIL.

This clonotype occurred many times. This chain joins TRBV27 and TRBJ1-4; D gene ambiguous. CDR1 and CDR2 from the germline V gene are MNHEY and SMNVEV (reference sequence). The CDR3 covers 16 residues. V lost 3 bases, J lost 0 bases, and 11 bases lay in between. The CDR3 sequence is CASSFFPATTNEKLFF. CDR3 coding DNA: TGTGCCAGCAGTTTCTTTCCAGCCACAACTAATGAAAAACTGTTTTTT.

This clonotype was seen at least ten times. The chain employs TRBV28 and TRBJ1-2; TRBD1 matches 7 bases. The germline gives CDR1 MDHEN, CDR2 SYDVKM. The trim removed 6 bases at V and 8 bases at J, leaving 21 bases unmatched. The CDR3 has 17 residues. This CDR3 reads CASRPTSKFDRVGGYTF. In DNA form, the CDR3 reads TGTGCCAGCAGACCAACTTCTAAATTCGACAGGGTAGGGGGCTACACCTTC.

There are many counts of this clonotype. The chain employs TRBV6-1 and TRBJ1-3; D is uncertain. The germline CDR1 and CDR2 sequences are MNHNS and SASEGT. The CDR3 sequence is 10 residues long. V was trimmed by 6 bases and J by 4 bases, leaving 1 base between them. Here the CDR3 DNA reads TGTGCCAGCAGGGGAAACACCATATATTTT. Its translation: CASRGNTIYF.

This clonotype has a count of ten or more. This rearrangement joins TRBV7-9 to TRBJ2-1; D unclear. Trimming stripped 1 base from V and 7 bases from J, with 11 bases between. CDR1 and CDR2 from the germline V gene are SEHNR and FQNEAQ (reference sequence). The CDR3 is made up of 14 amino acids. This CDR3 reads CASSLVSLVNEQFF. In DNA form, the CDR3 reads TGTGCCAGCAGCTTAGTCTCGTTGGTGAATGAGCAGTTCTTC.

This clonotype rates as medium-sized. V gene TRBV6-1 combines with J gene TRBJ2-7, with D possibly matching TRBD2 (5 bases). V gave up 8 bases and J gave up 3 bases, with 14 bases separating them. The CDR3 loop spans 13 amino acids. CDR1 is MNHNS, CDR2 SASEGT, per germline. The CDR3 DNA sequence: TGTGCCAGCCGCCAAAGGGAGAGCTACGAGCAGTACGTC. Amino acid sequence: CASRQRESYEQYV.

Note on this clonotype: A clone one base away is much larger, so this may be a read error. V usage is TRBV6-9 and J usage is TRBJ2-2; D not resolved. In germline, CDR1 is MNHGY, CDR2 SVAAGI. The length of the CDR3 is 14 residues. In DNA form, the CDR3 reads TGTGCCAGCAGTTACTTTTTGAACGCCGGGGAGCTGTTTTTT. Protein sequence: CASSYFLNAGELFF.

This clonotype was recorded at least ten times. This rearrangement joins TRBV20-1 to TRBJ2-3; TRBD2 is a possible D gene (5 bases). The CDR3 spans 14 residues. CDR1 DFQATT and CDR2 SNEGSKA come from the germline V gene (reference sequence). V was pared by 1 base and J by 5 bases, with 13 bases between. CDR3 bases: TGCAGTGCTAGAGTGCTCGGGAAAGGAGATACGCAGTATTTT. This codes for CSARVLGKGDTQYF.

This sequence joins TRBV4-1 and TRBJ1-3; 7 bases are a match to TRBD1. The CDR3 length is 14 residues. Germline V CDR1 and CDR2: MGHRA, YSYEKL. V dropped 3 bases and J dropped 2; count of bases not matched to a gene: 1. The DNA of the CDR3 is TGCGCCAGCAGCCACGGGACAGCTGGAAACACCATATATTTT. Amino acid sequence: CASSHGTAGNTIYF.

This clonotype was detected a few times. The gene calls are TRBV5-4 and TRBJ1-1, with 8 positions matching TRBD1. V lost 5 bases and J lost 0; bases outside the gene matches: 3. In germline, CDR1 is SGHNT, CDR2 YYREEE (reference sequence). The CDR3 totals 14 residues. The CDR3: CASRKTGVNTEAFF. CDR3 DNA: TGTGCCAGCAGAAAGACAGGGGTGAACACTGAAGCTTTCTTT.

The chain carries TRBV19 and TRBJ2-2; D gene unclear. CDR3 size: 14 residues. Germline loops: CDR1 LNHDA, CDR2 SQIVND (reference sequence). Deletions cut 5 bases from V and 3 bases from J, with 10 bases between. The CDR3 region has the DNA TGTGCCAGTAGTCCCCTTTCGGACACCGGGGAGCTGTTTTTT. It yields the protein CASSPLSDTGELFF. The full variable domain, with the rest looked up from reference TRBV19 and TRBJ2-2, is DGGITQSPKYLFRKEGQNVTLSCEQNLNHDAMYWYRQDPGQGLRLIYYSQIVNDFQKGDIAEGYSVSREKKESFPLTVTSAQKNPTAFYLCASSPLSDTGELFFGEGSRLTVL.

Remarks on this clonotype: A clone one base away is much larger, so this may be a read error. Because it lacks the conserved phenylalanine or tryptophan at the end, this CDR3 is likely a read error. CDR3 sequence (DNA): TGCAGTGCTAGGTTGACAGGGGGAAACACCATATATCTT. Translating it yields CSARLTGGNTIYL. The chain carries TRBV20-1 and TRBJ1-3; 7 bases fit TRBD1. The V gene's germline CDR1 is DFQATT and CDR2 SNEGSKA (reference sequence). This CDR3 has 13 amino acids. Trimming cost V 3 bases and J 4 bases; bases outside gene matches: 3.

Regarding this clonotype: Just one base apart from a much larger clone, this may be a read error. J is TRBJ2-6 and V is TRBV7-9, with a tentative D call TRBD2 (5 bases). The CDR3 totals 16 residues. The germline CDR1 and CDR2 sequences are SEHNR and FQNEAQ (reference sequence). The CDR3 reads CAGSGRTGTGANVLTF. In DNA form, the CDR3 reads TGTGCCGGCAGCGGTAGGACGGGCACTGGGGCCAACGTCCTGACTTTC.

V usage is TRBV5-1 and J usage is TRBJ2-2; the D is unclear. The CDR3 contains 16 residues. Between the trimmed V and J ends, which lost 0 bases and 2 bases, there was a span of 11 bases. Germline CDR1 SGHRS, CDR2 YFSETQ. CDR3 in amino acids: CASSLAAAVNTGELFF. Written as DNA, the CDR3 is TGCGCCAGCAGCTTGGCCGCGGCAGTTAACACCGGGGAGCTGTTTTTT.

The table lists this clonotype with a few counts. The rearrangement uses TRBV7-2 and TRBJ2-7; 9 bases are shared with TRBD2. V shed 1 base, J shed 4 bases, and the junction held 8 bases outside the gene matches. Looked up from germline, CDR1 is SGHTA and CDR2 is FQGNSA. This CDR3 has 16 amino acids. This CDR3 is CASSLGSAGGPYEQYF. Here the CDR3 DNA reads TGTGCCAGCAGCTTAGGTTCGGCGGGAGGGCCGTACGAGCAGTACTTC. Full variable domain (missing parts from reference TRBV7-2 and TRBJ2-7): GAGVSQSPSNKVTEKGKDVELRCDPISGHTALYWYRQSLGQGLEFLIYFQGNSAPDKSGLPSDRFSAERTGGSVSTLTIQRTQQEDSAVYLCASSLGSAGGPYEQYFGPGTRLTVT.

This clonotype was picked up many times. The chain joins TRBV29-1 to TRBJ2-3, with TRBD2 matching over 10 bases. The CDR3 covers 14 residues. CDR1 SQVTM and CDR2 ANQGSEA come from the germline V gene. Trimming at V came to 5 bases and at J to 4 bases, leaving 6 bases not matched to a gene. Here the CDR3 DNA reads TGCAGCGTTTCTAGCGGGAGTTCTCCAGATACGCAGTATTTT. It translates to CSVSSGSSPDTQYF.

Details on this clonotype: A much larger clone sits a single nucleotide away, making a read error possible. This chain connects TRBV5-4 to TRBJ2-1; D may be TRBD2 (5 bases). CDR3 size: 15 residues. The ends were cut back, 2 bases at V and 1 base at J, with 10 bases in the middle. Germline V gene data show CDR1 as SGHNT and CDR2 as YYREEE (reference sequence). The CDR3 DNA sequence: TGTGCCAGCAGCTTAATAGCGTCGTCCTACAATGAGCAGTTCTTC. It translates to CASSLIASSYNEQFF.

The chain joins TRBV12-3 or TRBV12-4 to TRBJ1-4, with D possibly being TRBD1 (5 bases). Deletions cut 2 bases from V and 7 bases from J, with 11 bases between. This CDR3 is built from 14 residues. The CDR3 reads CASSLRVGGEKLFF. The DNA for the CDR3 is TGTGCCAGCAGTTTAAGAGTTGGGGGTGAAAAACTGTTTTTT.